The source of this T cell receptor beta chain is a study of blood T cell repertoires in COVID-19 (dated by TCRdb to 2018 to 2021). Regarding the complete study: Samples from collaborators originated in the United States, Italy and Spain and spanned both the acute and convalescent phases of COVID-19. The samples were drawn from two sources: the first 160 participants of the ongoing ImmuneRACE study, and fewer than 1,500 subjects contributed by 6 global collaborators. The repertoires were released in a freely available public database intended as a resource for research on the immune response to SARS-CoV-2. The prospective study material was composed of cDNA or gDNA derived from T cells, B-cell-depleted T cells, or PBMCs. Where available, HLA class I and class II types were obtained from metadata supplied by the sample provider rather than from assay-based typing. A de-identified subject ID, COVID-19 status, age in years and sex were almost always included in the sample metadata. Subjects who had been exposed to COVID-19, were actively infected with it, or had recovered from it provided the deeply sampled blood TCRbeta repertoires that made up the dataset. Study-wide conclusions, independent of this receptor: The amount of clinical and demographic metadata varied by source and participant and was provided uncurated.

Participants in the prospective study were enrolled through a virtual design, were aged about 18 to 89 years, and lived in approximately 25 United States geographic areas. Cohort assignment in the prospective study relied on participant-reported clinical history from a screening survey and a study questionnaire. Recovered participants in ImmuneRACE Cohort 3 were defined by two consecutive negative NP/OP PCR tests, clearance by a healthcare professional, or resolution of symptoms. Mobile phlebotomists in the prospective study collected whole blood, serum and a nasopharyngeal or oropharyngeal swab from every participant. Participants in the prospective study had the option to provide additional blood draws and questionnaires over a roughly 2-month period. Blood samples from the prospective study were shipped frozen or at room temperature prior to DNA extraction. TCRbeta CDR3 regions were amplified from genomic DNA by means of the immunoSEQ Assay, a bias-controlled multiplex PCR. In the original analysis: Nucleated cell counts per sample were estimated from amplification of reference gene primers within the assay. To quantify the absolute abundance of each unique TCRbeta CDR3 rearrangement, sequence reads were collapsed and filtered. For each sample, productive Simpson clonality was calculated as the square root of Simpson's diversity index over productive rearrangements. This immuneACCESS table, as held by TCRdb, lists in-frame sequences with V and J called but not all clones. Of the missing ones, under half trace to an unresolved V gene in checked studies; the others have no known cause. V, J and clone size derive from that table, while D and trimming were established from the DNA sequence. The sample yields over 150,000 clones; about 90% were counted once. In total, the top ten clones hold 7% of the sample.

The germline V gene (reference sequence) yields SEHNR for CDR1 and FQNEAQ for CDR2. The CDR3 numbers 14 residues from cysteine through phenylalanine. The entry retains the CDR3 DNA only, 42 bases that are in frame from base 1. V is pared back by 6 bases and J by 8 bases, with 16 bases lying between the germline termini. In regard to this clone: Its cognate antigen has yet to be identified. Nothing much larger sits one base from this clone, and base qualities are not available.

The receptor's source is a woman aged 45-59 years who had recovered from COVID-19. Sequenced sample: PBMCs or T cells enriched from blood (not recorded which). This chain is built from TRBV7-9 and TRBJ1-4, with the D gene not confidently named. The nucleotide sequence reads TGTGCCAGCAGTTTGACCCAGGAAGGCGAAAAACTGTTTTTT. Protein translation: CASSLTQEGEKLFF.